This T cell receptor beta chain was recovered during a study of blood T cell repertoires in COVID-19. Study overall: Researchers got acute and convalescent COVID-19 samples from the United States, Italy and Spain. Nucleic acid was either cDNA or gDNA, and it came from T cells, B-cell-depleted T cells, or PBMCs.

The V and J ends lost 0 bases and 5 bases respectively, with 9 bases between them. Germline V gene lookup returns CDR1 SGHNT and CDR2 YYREEE (reference sequence). CDR3 length equals 14 residues. Under the authors' procedure: Researchers report that nucleated cell counts were estimated from reference gene primer amplification. Only in-frame clones appear in the TCRdb table, and some are missing; sequencing was by immunoSEQ multiplex PCR. The DNA was the basis for D and trimming; V, J and clone size are from that table. The repertoire holds 310,000 or so clones, with around 88% as singletons. The TCR comes from a woman aged 25 to 39 who had recovered from COVID-19. The sequencing input was peripheral blood. The chain joins TRBV5-4 to TRBJ2-1; tentative D call: TRBD1 (5 bases). The CDR3 DNA reads TGTGCCAGCAGCTTGGTGCAGGGTCACAATGAGCAGTTCTTC. As protein: CASSLVQGHNEQFF.